This TCR beta chain was sequenced in a study of control samples from healthy donors and cancer patients. V lost 4 bases and J 6 bases, leaving 23 bases between the germline ends. This CDR3 has 17 amino acids. Germline V gene lookup returns CDR1 SGHRS and CDR2 YFSETQ. Libraries were prepared by immunoSEQ multiplex PCR; TCRdb keeps only in-frame clonotypes and omits some of them. The data hold roughly 100,000 clones, with 90% to 95% observed a single time. The source is a woman aged 18-29 years in good health. The gene calls are TRBV5-1 and TRBJ2-1; D may be TRBD2 (6 bases). The sample taken for sequencing was blood. CDR3 DNA: TGCGCCAGCAGCCTACGCTTATCGGGGGTTAAGTTCAATGAGCAGTTCTTC. Translation gives CASSLRLSGVKFNEQFF.